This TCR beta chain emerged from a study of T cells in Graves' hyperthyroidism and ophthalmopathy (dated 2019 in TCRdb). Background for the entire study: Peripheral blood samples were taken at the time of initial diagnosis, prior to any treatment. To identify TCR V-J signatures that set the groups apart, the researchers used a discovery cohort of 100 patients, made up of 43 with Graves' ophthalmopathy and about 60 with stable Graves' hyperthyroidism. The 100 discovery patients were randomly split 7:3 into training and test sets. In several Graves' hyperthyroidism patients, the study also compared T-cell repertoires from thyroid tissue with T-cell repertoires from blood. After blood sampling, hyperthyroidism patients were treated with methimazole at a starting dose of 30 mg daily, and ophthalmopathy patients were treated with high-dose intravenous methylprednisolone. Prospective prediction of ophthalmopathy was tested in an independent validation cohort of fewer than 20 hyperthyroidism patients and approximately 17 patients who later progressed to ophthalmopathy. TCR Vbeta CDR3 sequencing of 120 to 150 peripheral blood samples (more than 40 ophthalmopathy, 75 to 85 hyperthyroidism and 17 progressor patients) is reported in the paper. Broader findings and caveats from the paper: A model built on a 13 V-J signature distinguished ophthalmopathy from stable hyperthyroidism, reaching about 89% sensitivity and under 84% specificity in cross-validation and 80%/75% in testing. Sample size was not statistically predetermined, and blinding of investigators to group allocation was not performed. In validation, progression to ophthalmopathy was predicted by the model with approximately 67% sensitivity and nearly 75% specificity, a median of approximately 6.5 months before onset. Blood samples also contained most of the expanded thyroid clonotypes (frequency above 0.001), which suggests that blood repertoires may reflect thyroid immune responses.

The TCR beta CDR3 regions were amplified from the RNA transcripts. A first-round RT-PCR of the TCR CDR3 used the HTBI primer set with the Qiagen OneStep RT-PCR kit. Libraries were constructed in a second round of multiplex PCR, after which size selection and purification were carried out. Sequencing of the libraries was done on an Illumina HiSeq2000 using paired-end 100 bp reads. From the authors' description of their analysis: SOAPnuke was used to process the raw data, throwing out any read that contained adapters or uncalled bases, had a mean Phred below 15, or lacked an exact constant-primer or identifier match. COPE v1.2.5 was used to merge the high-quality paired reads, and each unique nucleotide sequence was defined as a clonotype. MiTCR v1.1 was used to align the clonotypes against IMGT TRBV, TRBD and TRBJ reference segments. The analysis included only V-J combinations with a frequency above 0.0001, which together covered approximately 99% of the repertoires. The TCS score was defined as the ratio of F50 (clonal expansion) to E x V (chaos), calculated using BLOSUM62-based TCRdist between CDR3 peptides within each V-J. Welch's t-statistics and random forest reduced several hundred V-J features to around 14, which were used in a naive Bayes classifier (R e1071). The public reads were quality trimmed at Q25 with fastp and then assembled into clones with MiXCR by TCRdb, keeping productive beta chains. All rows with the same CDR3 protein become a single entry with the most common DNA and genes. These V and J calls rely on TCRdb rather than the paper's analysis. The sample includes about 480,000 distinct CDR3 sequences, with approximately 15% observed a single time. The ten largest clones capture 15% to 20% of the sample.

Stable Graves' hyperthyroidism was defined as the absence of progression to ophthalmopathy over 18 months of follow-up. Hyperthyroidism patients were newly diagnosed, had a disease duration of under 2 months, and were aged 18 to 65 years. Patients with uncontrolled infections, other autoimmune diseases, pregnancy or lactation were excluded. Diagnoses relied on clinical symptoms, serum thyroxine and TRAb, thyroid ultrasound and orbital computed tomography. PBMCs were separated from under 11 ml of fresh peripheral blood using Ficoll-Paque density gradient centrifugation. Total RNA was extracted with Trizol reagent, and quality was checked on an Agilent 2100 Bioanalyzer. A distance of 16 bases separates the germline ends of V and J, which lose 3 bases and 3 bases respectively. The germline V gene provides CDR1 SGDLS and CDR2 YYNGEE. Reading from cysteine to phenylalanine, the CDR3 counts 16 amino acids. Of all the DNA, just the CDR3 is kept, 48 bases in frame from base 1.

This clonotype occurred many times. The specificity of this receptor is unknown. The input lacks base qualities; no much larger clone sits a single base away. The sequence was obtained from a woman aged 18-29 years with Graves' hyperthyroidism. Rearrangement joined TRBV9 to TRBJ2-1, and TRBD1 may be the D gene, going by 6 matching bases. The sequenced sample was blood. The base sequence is TGTGCCAGCAGCGCGCTACAGGGTTACGGCTACAATGAGCAGTTCTTC. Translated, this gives CASSALQGYGYNEQFF. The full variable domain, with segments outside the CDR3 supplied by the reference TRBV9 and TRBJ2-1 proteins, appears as DSGVTQTPKHLITATGQRVTLRCSPRSGDLSVYWYQQSLDQGLQFLIQYYNGEERAKGNILERFSAQQFPDLHSELNLSSLELGDSALYFCASSALQGYGYNEQFFGPGTRLTVL.